What follows are 31 T cell receptor beta chains derived from one specimen sequenced in a study of neurological immune-mediated disorders (dated by TCRdb to between 2018 and 2020). The method was 5' RACE. Data came from an Illumina HiSeq 2500. TCRdb reworked the public reads: Q25 trimming with fastp, MiXCR clone assembly, productive beta chains retained. Under each unique CDR3 protein, matching rows form one entry showing the most common genes and DNA. Across this sample there are about 55,000 distinct CDR3 sequences, with 4% seen only once. The top ten hold around 2% of the sample. Source material: CD4+ T cells from blood. The receptors originated from a middle-aged woman with multiple sclerosis.

The chain links TRBV5-1 to TRBJ1-2, with D hard to call. V lost 0 bases and J 5 bases, leaving 11 bases between the germline ends. The germline V gene has CDR1 SGHRS and CDR2 YFSETQ. CDR3 length equals 14 residues. CDR3 loop: CASSLGGTGYGYTF. In nucleotides, the CDR3 is TGCGCCAGCAGCTTGGGGGGAACGGGGTATGGCTACACCTTC. The full variable domain, with the rest looked up from reference TRBV5-1 and TRBJ1-2, is KAGVTQTPRYLIKTRGQQVTLSCSPISGHRSVSWYQQTPGQGLQFLFEYFSETQRNKGNFPGRFSGRQFSNSRSEMNVSTLELGDSALYLCASSLGGTGYGYTFGSGTRLTVV.

This clonotype was picked up many times. The rearrangement joins TRBV29-1 to TRBJ2-1, with D possibly TRBD2 on 6 matching bases. Germline CDR1 and CDR2: SQVTM and ANQGSEA. The CDR3 has 12 amino acids. Trimming pared 7 bases from V and 5 bases from J, leaving 12 bases between. The CDR3 nucleotides read TGCAGCGGGGGGGAGATAAACAATGAGCAGTTCTTC. Translated, it gives CSGGEINNEQFF.

This clonotype was observed at least ten times. CDR3 nucleotides: TGTGCCAGCAGCTTGGTAGCCTCGCCCACGGAGCCCCAGCATTTT. Its protein is CASSLVASPTEPQHF. This chain links TRBV5-6 with TRBJ1-5; D is unclear. Deletions cut 0 bases from V and 8 bases from J, with 15 bases between. This CDR3 has 15 amino acids. The V gene's germline CDR1 is SGHDT and CDR2 YYEEEE.

This clonotype was picked up many times. The V gene is TRBV9, the J gene TRBJ2-3; D not certain. Per germline, CDR1 SGDLS and CDR2 YYNGEE. Trimming left V 3 bases short and J 8 bases short, with 13 bases between. This CDR3 has 13 amino acids. The CDR3, as DNA: TGTGCCAGCAGCGCCGAATTTACGGGTACGCAGTATTTT. The encoded protein is CASSAEFTGTQYF. Variable domain in full (rest from reference TRBV9 and TRBJ2-3): DSGVTQTPKHLITATGQRVTLRCSPRSGDLSVYWYQQSLDQGLQFLIQYYNGEERAKGNILERFSAQQFPDLHSELNLSSLELGDSALYFCASSAEFTGTQYFGPGTRLTVL.

This clonotype turned up a few times. V and J are TRBV6-6 and TRBJ1-1; 10 positions match TRBD1. V was clipped by 5 bases and J by 1 base; unmatched bases: 4. The length of the CDR3 is 15 residues. Germline V gene lookup returns CDR1 MNHNY and CDR2 SVGAGI (reference sequence). CDR3 sequence (DNA): TGTGCCAGCAGTGGCCGGGACAGGGGGAACACTGAAGCTTTCTTT. It yields the protein CASSGRDRGNTEAFF.

This clonotype has a count of ten or more. The genes are TRBV7-9 and TRBJ2-3, with a possible D match to TRBD2 (5 bases). This CDR3 contains 15 residues. Germline assignment: CDR1 SEHNR and CDR2 FQNEAQ (reference sequence). V was cut by 1 base and J by 2 bases, with 10 bases left in between. CDR3 bases: TGTGCCAGCAGCTTAGGAGGGATTGCCACAGATACGCAGTATTTT. Encoded protein: CASSLGGIATDTQYF.

This clonotype was counted at least ten times. The rearrangement links TRBV18 to TRBJ1-2; no clear D. Germline CDR1 KGHSH, CDR2 LQKENI. The CDR3 sequence is 14 residues long. Between the trimmed V and J ends, which lost 5 bases and 6 bases, there was a span of 16 bases. The CDR3, as DNA: TGTGCCAGCTCATCTTATCCGGGAATGGATGGCTACACCTTC. Translated: CASSSYPGMDGYTF.

This clonotype was recorded at least ten times. The chain couples TRBV18 to TRBJ1-1, with a possible D match to TRBD1 (6 bases). Trimming took off 6 bases at V and 13 bases at J, with 18 bases between the two ends. The V gene's germline CDR1 is KGHSH and CDR2 LQKENI. CDR3 length: 12 residues. This chain's CDR3 is CASSREQGKGFF. The CDR3 region has the DNA TGTGCCAGCTCCAGAGAACAGGGTAAAGGTTTCTTT.

This clonotype has a count of ten or more. V is TRBV6-4 and J is TRBJ2-2; 7 bases are shared with TRBD2. Germline CDR1 reads MRHNA; CDR2 reads SNTAGT. Trimming removed 5 bases from V and 0 bases from J; junction bases left unmatched: 6. This CDR3 comprises 16 residues. This chain's CDR3 is CASSPRGGANTGELFF. The CDR3 DNA sequence: TGTGCCAGCAGTCCCCGCGGGGGAGCGAACACCGGGGAGCTGTTTTTT.

This clonotype was recorded at least ten times. The chain links TRBV27 to TRBJ1-6; D perhaps matches TRBD1 (5 bases). Trimming shortened V by 5 bases and J by 8 bases, and 10 bases separated the two germline ends. The CDR3 is made up of 13 amino acids. Germline lookup yields CDR1 MNHEY and CDR2 SMNVEV (reference sequence). The CDR3: CASSRDAHSPLHF. For the CDR3, the DNA is TGTGCCAGCAGTAGGGACGCCCATTCACCCCTCCACTTT.

This clonotype was seen at least ten times. DNA for the CDR3: TGTGCCAGCAGTACCGGGACAGGGGGATCACCCCTCCACTTT. Amino acids: CASSTGTGGSPLHF. The chain recombines TRBV2 with TRBJ1-6; 11 nucleotides align to TRBD1. Germline trimming cut 5 bases from V and 10 bases from J; bases unmatched to any gene: 4. Per the germline V gene, CDR1 is SNHLY and CDR2 is FYNNEI. There are 14 residues in the CDR3.

This clonotype was seen at least ten times. The V gene is TRBV24-1, the J gene TRBJ1-2; TRBD1 aligns across 8 bases. Losses at the gene ends were 4 bases for V and 5 bases for J; bases not matched to a gene: 8. CDR3 length equals 15 residues. The germline gives CDR1 KGHDR, CDR2 SFDVKD. For the CDR3, the DNA is TGTGCCACCAGTGACCCCGGCAGGGGGCTGTATGGCTACACCTTC. The encoded protein is CATSDPGRGLYGYTF.

There are many counts of this clonotype. V and J are TRBV6-5 and TRBJ1-2; the match to TRBD1 covers 9 bases. Losses at the gene ends were 5 bases for V and 7 bases for J; bases not matched to a gene: 11. CDR3 length: 15 amino acids. CDR1 MNHEY and CDR2 SVGAGI come from the germline V gene. Written as DNA, the CDR3 is TGTGCCAGCAGTCGCCGGGACAGGGTAGCAGGTGGCTACACCTTC. It codes for CASSRRDRVAGGYTF.

Many counts were recorded for this clonotype. The rearrangement uses TRBV5-1 and TRBJ1-5, with 12 positions matching TRBD1. Germline-derived CDR1 and CDR2 are SGHRS and YFSETQ. The CDR3 is 16 amino acids. Trimming cost V 4 bases and J 7 bases; bases outside gene matches: 9. DNA of the CDR3: TGCGCCAGCAGCCCGCAGGGACAGGGGGCAGGACAGCCCCAGCATTTT. It is translated as CASSPQGQGAGQPQHF. Variable domain in full (rest from reference TRBV5-1 and TRBJ1-5): KAGVTQTPRYLIKTRGQQVTLSCSPISGHRSVSWYQQTPGQGLQFLFEYFSETQRNKGNFPGRFSGRQFSNSRSEMNVSTLELGDSALYLCASSPQGQGAGQPQHFGDGTRLSIL.

This clonotype was seen repeatedly, ten times or more. V and J are TRBV20-1 and TRBJ1-1, with TRBD1 as a possible D gene (6 bases). The CDR3 consists of 17 residues. V gave up 6 bases and J gave up 4 bases, with 27 bases separating them. CDR1 is DFQATT and CDR2 is SNEGSKA in the germline V gene (reference sequence). The CDR3 DNA sequence: TGCAGTGCCACTACCTCATTCCTTGGAAAGGGGGGCACTGAAGCTTTCTTT. This translates into CSATTSFLGKGGTEAFF.

This clonotype has ten or more counts. The chain recombines TRBV6-6 with TRBJ2-1; unclear D gene. This CDR3 has 13 amino acids. Trimming shortened V by 4 bases and J by 2 bases, and 6 bases separated the two germline ends. Germline V gene data show CDR1 as MNHNY and CDR2 as SVGAGI (reference sequence). The CDR3 loop reads CASSSPTYNEQFF. The CDR3 nucleotides read TGTGCCAGCAGTTCCCCGACCTACAATGAGCAGTTCTTC.

The table lists this clonotype with many counts. The chain carries TRBV29-1 and TRBJ1-1, with unresolved D. Germline loops: CDR1 SQVTM, CDR2 ANQGSEA. The CDR3 covers 12 residues. V lost 5 bases to trimming and J lost 6 bases, with 13 bases between them. This CDR3 reads CSVFRAGAEAFF. The DNA for the CDR3 is TGCAGCGTTTTCAGAGCTGGGGCTGAAGCTTTCTTT.

There are many counts of this clonotype. This chain links TRBV5-1 with TRBJ1-1; 8 bases are shared with TRBD1. The CDR3 runs 16 residues. V lost 2 bases, J lost 6 bases, and 12 bases stayed unmatched. CDR1 is SGHRS and CDR2 is YFSETQ in the germline V gene. The CDR3 protein is CASSFLDRGRAPEAFF. CDR3 nucleotides: TGCGCCAGCAGCTTTTTAGACAGGGGCCGCGCCCCTGAAGCTTTCTTT.

This clonotype was found many times. CDR3 nucleotides: TGTGCCAGCAGCGGCCGGGACAACTATGGCTACACCTTC. It encodes CASSGRDNYGYTF. The chain recombines TRBV7-9 with TRBJ1-2; possibly TRBD1 for D (5 bases). The CDR3 consists of 13 residues. The V gene's germline CDR1 is SEHNR and CDR2 FQNEAQ (reference sequence). Trimming took 5 bases from V and 2 from J, leaving 9 bases between them.

This clonotype was observed many times. This chain links TRBV24-1 with TRBJ1-5; D is uncertain. CDR3 length equals 14 residues. The germline V gene encodes CDR1 KGHDR and CDR2 SFDVKD. Trimming stripped 4 bases from V and 6 bases from J, with 12 bases between. CDR3 amino acids: CATSDQLLGQPQHF. The CDR3 DNA follows: TGTGCCACCAGTGACCAGTTATTGGGTCAGCCCCAGCATTTT.

Many counts were recorded for this clonotype. The rearrangement joins TRBV5-1 to TRBJ2-3; tentatively, D is TRBD1 (5 bases). The V end lost 0 bases, the J end lost 0 bases, and 8 bases lay between the germline ends. Germline assignment: CDR1 SGHRS and CDR2 YFSETQ. This CDR3 has 15 residues. CDR3: CASSLVAGSTDTQYF. The CDR3 coding sequence is TGCGCCAGCAGCTTGGTGGCAGGGAGCACAGATACGCAGTATTTT.

Ten or more counts support this clonotype. The J gene is TRBJ2-3, the V gene TRBV25-1; 13 nucleotides align to TRBD2. CDR1 and CDR2 (germline): MGHDK, SYGVNS. This CDR3 region has 18 residues. V shed 2 bases and J 4 bases; nucleotides not matched to a gene: 9. CDR3 bases: TGTGCCAGCAGTGAACGTAGGACTAGCGGGGGAGAATCAGATACGCAGTATTTT. Its protein is CASSERRTSGGESDTQYF.

This clonotype was detected ten times or more. The chain joins TRBV9 to TRBJ2-1, with 12 bases matching TRBD2. CDR3 length: 17 residues. The J segment lost 2 bases and the V segment lost 7 bases, leaving 10 bases of the junction unmatched. Germline V CDR1 and CDR2: SGDLS, YYNGEE. CDR3 sequence reads: CASGTSGSRLPYNEQFF. In nucleotides, the CDR3 is TGTGCCAGCGGGACTAGCGGGTCGCGACTCCCCTACAATGAGCAGTTCTTC.

This clonotype was detected many times. The J gene is TRBJ1-2, the V gene TRBV12-3 or TRBV12-4; TRBD1 matches at 7 bases. CDR3 size: 13 residues. The J segment lost 1 base and the V segment lost 6 bases, leaving 2 bases of the junction unmatched. CDR3 nucleotide sequence: TGTGCCAGCAGCTGGGACAGTAACTATGGCTACACCTTC. Protein product: CASSWDSNYGYTF.

This clonotype was counted many times. The chain carries TRBV7-9 and TRBJ1-4, with 9 bases aligning to TRBD1. From germline, CDR1 is SEHNR and CDR2 FQNEAQ (reference sequence). The trim removed 8 bases at V and 7 bases at J, leaving 5 bases unmatched. The CDR3 totals 13 residues. The DNA of the CDR3 is TGTGCCAGCGAACAGGGGGCCGGTGAAAAACTGTTTTTT. Residues: CASEQGAGEKLFF.

This clonotype came up many times. This chain joins TRBV18 and TRBJ2-1; TRBD2 matches at 10 bases. This CDR3 is 16 amino acids long. The junction had 7 bases not matched to a gene; V was cut back by 5 bases and J by 3 bases. Germline CDR1 KGHSH, CDR2 LQKENI. The chain's CDR3 is CASSSGAGGLYNEQFF. CDR3 DNA sequence: TGTGCCAGCTCATCAGGAGCGGGGGGGCTCTACAATGAGCAGTTCTTC.

Many counts were recorded for this clonotype. The CDR3 protein is CASSRSPATNEKLFF. The CDR3 DNA reads as TGTGCCAGCAGCCGCTCACCTGCAACTAATGAAAAACTGTTTTTT. The chain is built from TRBV11-2 and TRBJ1-4, with D hard to call. CDR3 length equals 15 residues. Germline values: CDR1 SGHAT, CDR2 FQNNGV. V was clipped by 5 bases and J by 0 bases, with 10 bases between them.

This clonotype has at least ten counts. The chain combines TRBV10-3 with TRBJ2-1; 7 bases fit TRBD2. Trimming took 0 bases from V and 8 from J; bases not matched to a gene: 4. The CDR3 runs 14 residues. Germline V gene sequence: CDR1 ENHRY, CDR2 SYGVKD. The CDR3 DNA follows: TGTGCCATCAGTGAGTCTCTGCGGGGGTATGAGCAGTTCTTC. Protein product: CAISESLRGYEQFF.

This clonotype was observed many times. The chain carries TRBV20-1 and TRBJ2-3; 8 nucleotides align to TRBD1. Germline-derived CDR1 and CDR2 are DFQATT and SNEGSKA (reference sequence). The CDR3 runs to 15 residues. Germline trimming cut 0 bases from V and 5 bases from J; bases unmatched to any gene: 7. As DNA, the CDR3 is TGCAGTGCTAGAGATACAGGGGGGCCCGGAGATACGCAGTATTTT. Encoded protein: CSARDTGGPGDTQYF.

There are many counts of this clonotype. The chain carries TRBV5-5 and TRBJ1-5; D unresolved. Trimming removed 3 bases from V and 0 bases from J, with 7 bases in between. Germline V gives CDR1 SGHKS, CDR2 YYEKEE (reference sequence). This CDR3 has 14 amino acids. In DNA, the CDR3 is TGTGCCAGCAGCTGGACGGATAGCAATCAGCCCCAGCATTTT. Its protein product is CASSWTDSNQPQHF.

This clonotype has a count of ten or more. The gene calls are TRBV5-1 and TRBJ2-1; 10 bases agree with TRBD1. With V trimmed by 7 bases and J by 9 bases, 13 bases remained unmatched. Germline V lookup: CDR1 SGHRS, CDR2 YFSETQ. This CDR3 spans 15 amino acids. The CDR3 bases are TGCGCCAGCCGGCCCCCCGGGACAGGGGAGGGTGAGCAGTTCTTC. Protein: CASRPPGTGEGEQFF.